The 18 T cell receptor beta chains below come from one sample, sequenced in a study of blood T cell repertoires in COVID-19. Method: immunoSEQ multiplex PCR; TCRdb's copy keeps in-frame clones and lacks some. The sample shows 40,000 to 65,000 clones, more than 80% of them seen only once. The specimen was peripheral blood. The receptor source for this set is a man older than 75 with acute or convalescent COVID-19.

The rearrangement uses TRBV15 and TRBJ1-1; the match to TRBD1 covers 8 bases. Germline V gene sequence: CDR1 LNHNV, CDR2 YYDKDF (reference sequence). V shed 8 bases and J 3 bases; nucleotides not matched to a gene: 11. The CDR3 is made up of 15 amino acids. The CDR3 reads CATRTGTWADTEAFF. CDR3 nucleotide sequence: TGTGCCACCCGGACAGGGACCTGGGCGGACACTGAAGCTTTCTTT.

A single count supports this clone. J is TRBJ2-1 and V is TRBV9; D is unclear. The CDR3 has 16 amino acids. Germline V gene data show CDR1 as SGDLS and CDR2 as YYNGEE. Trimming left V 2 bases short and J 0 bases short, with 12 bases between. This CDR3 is CASSVYLSSSYNEQFF. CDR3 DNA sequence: TGTGCCAGCAGCGTTTACCTTTCTAGCTCCTACAATGAGCAGTTCTTC. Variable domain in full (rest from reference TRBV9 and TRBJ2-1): DSGVTQTPKHLITATGQRVTLRCSPRSGDLSVYWYQQSLDQGLQFLIQYYNGEERAKGNILERFSAQQFPDLHSELNLSSLELGDSALYFCASSVYLSSSYNEQFFGPGTRLTVL.

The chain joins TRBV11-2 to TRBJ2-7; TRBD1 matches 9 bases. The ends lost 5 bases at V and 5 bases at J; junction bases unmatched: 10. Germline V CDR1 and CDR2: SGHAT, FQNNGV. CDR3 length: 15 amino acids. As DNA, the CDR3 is TGTGCCAGCAGCCCTAACCCGGGACAGGGCAACGAGCAGTACTTC. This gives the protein CASSPNPGQGNEQYF.

The CDR3 loop reads CASSFGTQYEQYF. CDR3 DNA sequence: TGTGCCAGCAGCTTTGGGACTCAGTACGAGCAGTACTTC. The chain combines TRBV7-3 with TRBJ2-7; D possibly corresponds to TRBD2 (6 bases). The V and J ends lost 3 bases and 4 bases respectively, with 10 bases between them. This CDR3 is 13 amino acids long. Germline loops: CDR1 SGHTA, CDR2 FQGTGA.

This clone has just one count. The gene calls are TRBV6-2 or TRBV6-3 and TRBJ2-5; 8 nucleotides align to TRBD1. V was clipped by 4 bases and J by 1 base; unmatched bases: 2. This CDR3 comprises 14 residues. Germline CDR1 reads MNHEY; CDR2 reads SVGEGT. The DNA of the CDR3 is TGTGCCAGCAGTTCACAGGGGGTCCAAGAGACCCAGTACTTC. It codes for CASSSQGVQETQYF.

CDR3 sequence: CASSADRRDYGYTF. CDR3 sequence (DNA): TGTGCCAGCAGCGCGGACAGGCGGGACTATGGCTACACCTTC. The chain recombines TRBV7-9 with TRBJ1-2; 7 nucleotides align to TRBD1. Germline CDR1 is SEHNR and CDR2 is FQNEAQ (reference sequence). Trimming at V came to 5 bases and at J to 3 bases, leaving 6 bases not matched to a gene. The CDR3 is made up of 14 amino acids.

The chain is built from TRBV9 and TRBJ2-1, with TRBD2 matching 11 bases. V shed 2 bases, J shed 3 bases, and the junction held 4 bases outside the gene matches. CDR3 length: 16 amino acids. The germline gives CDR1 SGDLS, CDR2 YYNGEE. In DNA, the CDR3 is TGTGCCAGCAGCGTCTCCGGGACTAGCGGCTACAATGAGCAGTTCTTC. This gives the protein CASSVSGTSGYNEQFF.

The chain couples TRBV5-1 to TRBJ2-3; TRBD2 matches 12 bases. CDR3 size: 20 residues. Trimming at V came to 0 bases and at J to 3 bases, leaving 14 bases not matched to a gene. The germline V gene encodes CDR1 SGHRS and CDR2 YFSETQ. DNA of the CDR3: TGCGCCAGCAGCTTGGTTCTAGCGGGGGGGCCCTTTGGTGGGACAGATACGCAGTATTTT. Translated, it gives CASSLVLAGGPFGGTDTQYF.

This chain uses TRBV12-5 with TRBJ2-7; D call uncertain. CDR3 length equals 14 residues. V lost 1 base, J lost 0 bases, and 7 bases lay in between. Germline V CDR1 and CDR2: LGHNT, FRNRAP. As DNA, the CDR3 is TGTGCTAGTGGTTTGGGTACAGTCTCCTACGAGCAGTACTTC. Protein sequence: CASGLGTVSYEQYF.

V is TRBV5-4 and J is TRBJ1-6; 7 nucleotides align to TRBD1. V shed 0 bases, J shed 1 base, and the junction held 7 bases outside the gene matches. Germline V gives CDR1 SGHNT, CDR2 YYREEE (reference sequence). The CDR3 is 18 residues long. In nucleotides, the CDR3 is TGTGCCAGCAGCTTGGTGACAGGGAGCGGATCCTATAATTCACCCCTCCACTTT. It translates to CASSLVTGSGSYNSPLHF. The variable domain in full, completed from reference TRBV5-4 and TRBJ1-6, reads ETGVTQSPTHLIKTRGQQVTLRCSSQSGHNTVSWYQQALGQGPQFIFQYYREEENGRGNFPPRFSGLQFPNYSSELNVNALELDDSALYLCASSLVTGSGSYNSPLHFGNGTRLTVT.

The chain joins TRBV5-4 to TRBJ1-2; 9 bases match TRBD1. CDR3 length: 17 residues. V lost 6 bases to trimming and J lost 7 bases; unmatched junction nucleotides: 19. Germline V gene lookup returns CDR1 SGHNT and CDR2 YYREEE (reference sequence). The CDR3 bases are TGTGCCAGCAAGCTTGGGGACGTTGGGACAGGGCTTGTTGGCTACACCTTC. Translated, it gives CASKLGDVGTGLVGYTF. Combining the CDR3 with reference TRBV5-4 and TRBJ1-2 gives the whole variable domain ETGVTQSPTHLIKTRGQQVTLRCSSQSGHNTVSWYQQALGQGPQFIFQYYREEENGRGNFPPRFSGLQFPNYSSELNVNALELDDSALYLCASKLGDVGTGLVGYTFGSGTRLTVV.

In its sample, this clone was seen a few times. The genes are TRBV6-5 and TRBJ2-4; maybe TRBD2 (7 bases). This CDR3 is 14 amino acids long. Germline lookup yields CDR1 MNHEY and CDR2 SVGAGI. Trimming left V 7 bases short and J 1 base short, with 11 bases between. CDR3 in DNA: TGTGCCAGCACGGGCGGGGGCGCCAAAAACATTCAGTACTTC. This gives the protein CASTGGGAKNIQYF.

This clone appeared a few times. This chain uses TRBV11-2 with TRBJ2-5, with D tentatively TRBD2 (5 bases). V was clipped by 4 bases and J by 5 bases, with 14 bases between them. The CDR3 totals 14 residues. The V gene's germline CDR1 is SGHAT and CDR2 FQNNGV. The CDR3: CASSWGRGMETQYF. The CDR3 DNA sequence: TGTGCCAGCAGCTGGGGTCGAGGGATGGAGACCCAGTACTTC.

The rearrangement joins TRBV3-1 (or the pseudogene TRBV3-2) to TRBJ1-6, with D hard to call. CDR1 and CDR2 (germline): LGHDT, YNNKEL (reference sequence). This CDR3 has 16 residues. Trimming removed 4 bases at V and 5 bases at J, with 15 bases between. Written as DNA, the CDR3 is TGTGCCAGCAGCCCACAATGGCAGTCCAATAATTCACCCCTCCACTTT. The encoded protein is CASSPQWQSNNSPLHF.

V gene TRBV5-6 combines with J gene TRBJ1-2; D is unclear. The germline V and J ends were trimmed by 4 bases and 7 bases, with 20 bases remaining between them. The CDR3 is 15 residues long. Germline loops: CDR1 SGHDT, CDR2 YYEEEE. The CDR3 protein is CASSGSGRVLSGYTF. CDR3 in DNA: TGTGCCAGCAGCGGATCGGGGAGGGTATTGTCTGGCTACACCTTC.

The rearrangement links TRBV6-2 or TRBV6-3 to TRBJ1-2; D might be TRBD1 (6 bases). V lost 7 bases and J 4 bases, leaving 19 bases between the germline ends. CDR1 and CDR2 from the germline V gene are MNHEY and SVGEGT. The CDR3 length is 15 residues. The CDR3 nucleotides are TGTGCCAGCACCCCATCGACAGGAGTGAGCTATGGCTACACCTTC. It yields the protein CASTPSTGVSYGYTF.

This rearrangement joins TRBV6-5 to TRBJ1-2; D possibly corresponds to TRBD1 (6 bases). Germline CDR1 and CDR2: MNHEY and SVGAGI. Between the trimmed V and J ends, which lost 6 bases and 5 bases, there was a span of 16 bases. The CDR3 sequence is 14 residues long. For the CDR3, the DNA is TGTGCCAGCAGAGTCGCACAGGGAGATTATGGCTACACCTTC. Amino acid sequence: CASRVAQGDYGYTF.

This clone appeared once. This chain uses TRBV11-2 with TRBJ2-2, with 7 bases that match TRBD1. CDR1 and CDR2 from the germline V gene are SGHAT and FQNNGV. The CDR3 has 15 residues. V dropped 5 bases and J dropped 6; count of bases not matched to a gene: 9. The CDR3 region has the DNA TGTGCCAGCAGCACCAAACAGGGGTACGCCGGGGAGCTGTTTTTT. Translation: CASSTKQGYAGELFF.